A single sample gave rise to the 29 T cell receptor beta chains below, sequenced in a study of blood T cell repertoires in COVID-19. The assay was immunoSEQ multiplex PCR, and TCRdb's table has in-frame clones only and misses some. The sample has fewer than 250,000 clones, roughly 85% seen once; the top ten hold 3.8%. The source material was PBMCs or T cells enriched from blood (not recorded which). The receptors were gathered from a woman between 40 and 50 years old with acute COVID-19.

This chain joins TRBV18 and TRBJ2-5; 11 nucleotides agree with TRBD1. Germline-derived CDR1 and CDR2 are KGHSH and LQKENI. Trimming at V came to 4 bases and at J to 4 bases, leaving 5 bases not matched to a gene. The CDR3 consists of 15 residues. In nucleotides, the CDR3 is TGTGCCAGCTCACAGGGACAGGGGGTGGCAGAGACCCAGTACTTC. This translates into CASSQGQGVAETQYF.

This chain links TRBV28 with TRBJ2-1, with D uncertain. The CDR3 contains 14 residues. Between the trimmed V and J ends, which lost 3 bases and 3 bases, there was a span of 9 bases. From germline, CDR1 is MDHEN and CDR2 SYDVKM. CDR3 protein: CASSFRSGYNEQFF. CDR3 in DNA: TGTGCCAGCAGTTTTCGATCAGGCTACAATGAGCAGTTCTTC.

This chain connects TRBV5-8 to TRBJ2-7; 8 nucleotides match TRBD2. Germline CDR1 is SGHTS and CDR2 is YDEGEE. Trimming took 0 bases from V and 3 from J; bases not matched to a gene: 5. This CDR3 region has 15 residues. The CDR3 spells CASSLASGSLYEQYF. CDR3 nucleotides: TGTGCCAGCAGCTTGGCCAGCGGGAGTCTCTACGAGCAGTACTTC.

This clone was seen just once. The chain couples TRBV19 to TRBJ2-2; tentatively, D is TRBD2 (6 bases). This CDR3 is built from 15 residues. V lost 9 bases to trimming and J lost 2 bases, with 16 bases between them. In germline, CDR1 is LNHDA, CDR2 SQIVND (reference sequence). The CDR3 loop is CASTSGTHNTGELFF. CDR3 DNA: TGTGCCAGCACCTCCGGGACTCACAACACCGGGGAGCTGTTTTTT.

This rearrangement joins TRBV9 to TRBJ2-1, with TRBD1 as a possible D gene (5 bases). Germline V lookup: CDR1 SGDLS, CDR2 YYNGEE. The CDR3 loop spans 16 amino acids. V lost 0 bases to trimming and J lost 5 bases, with 15 bases between them. CDR3 loop: CASSVARRGGNNEQFF. For the CDR3, the DNA is TGTGCCAGCAGCGTAGCTCGTAGGGGTGGTAACAATGAGCAGTTCTTC.

The rearrangement joins TRBV18 to TRBJ2-1; 9 bases map to TRBD2. Germline V gene data show CDR1 as KGHSH and CDR2 as LQKENI. This CDR3 has 14 amino acids. Trimming at V came to 4 bases and at J to 7 bases, leaving 5 bases not matched to a gene. The CDR3 DNA reads TGTGCCAGCTCACTCAGCGGGAGGAGGAATGAGCAGTTCTTC. This codes for CASSLSGRRNEQFF.

V and J are TRBV3-1 (or the pseudogene TRBV3-2) and TRBJ1-3, with 7 bases aligning to TRBD1. The V segment lost 4 bases and the J segment 1 base; nucleotides outside the gene matches: 7. Germline CDR1 reads LGHDT; CDR2 reads YNNKEL (reference sequence). The CDR3 has 16 amino acids. CDR3 DNA: TGTGCCAGCAGCCGAGACAGGGCGCGTTCTGGAAACACCATATATTTT. As protein: CASSRDRARSGNTIYF.

The chain combines TRBV24-1 with TRBJ2-3, with TRBD2 matching 10 bases. J gave up 3 bases and V 12 bases, and 8 bases lay outside the gene matches. The V gene's germline CDR1 is KGHDR and CDR2 SFDVKD. There are 14 residues in the CDR3. CDR3 bases: TGTGCCGCCCAGCGGGAGGGAGGGACAGATACGCAGTATTTT. This translates into CAAQREGGTDTQYF.

The chain has TRBV29-1 and TRBJ1-1; weak D call: TRBD1 (6 bases). V was shortened by 0 bases and J by 1 base, with 12 bases between the two germline ends. Germline V lookup: CDR1 SQVTM, CDR2 ANQGSEA. The CDR3 totals 15 residues. The CDR3 DNA reads as TGCAGCGTTGAAGATAAGAGAGGGGGGAACACTGAAGCTTTCTTT. It translates to CSVEDKRGGNTEAFF.

This clone came up a few times. The V and J genes are TRBV19 and TRBJ2-7; 7 nucleotides match TRBD1. Germline lookup yields CDR1 LNHDA and CDR2 SQIVND (reference sequence). The CDR3 loop spans 17 amino acids. Trimming at V came to 4 bases and at J to 6 bases, leaving 18 bases not matched to a gene. The CDR3 is CASSRARPTGTVAEQYF. CDR3 DNA: TGTGCCAGTAGTAGAGCTCGCCCTACCGGGACAGTGGCCGAGCAGTACTTC.

This chain links TRBV15 with TRBJ2-2, with TRBD1 identical over 10 bases. Germline assignment: CDR1 LNHNV and CDR2 YYDKDF (reference sequence). This CDR3 region has 15 residues. J gave up 7 bases and V 1 base, and 3 bases lay outside the gene matches. The DNA for the CDR3 is TGTGCCACCAGCAGAGGACAGGGGGCGAACGGGGAGCTGTTTTTT. Residues: CATSRGQGANGELFF.

This rearrangement joins TRBV2 to TRBJ2-7; D unresolved. Germline loops: CDR1 SNHLY, CDR2 FYNNEI. CDR3 length: 11 amino acids. The germline V and J ends were trimmed by 9 bases and 2 bases, with 8 bases remaining between them. The CDR3 DNA is TGTGCCAGTTCTAGGACCTACGAGCAGTACTTC. Protein: CASSRTYEQYF.

This chain joins TRBV19 and TRBJ1-2; 7 nucleotides match TRBD1. The CDR3 has 15 residues. Germline V gene lookup returns CDR1 LNHDA and CDR2 SQIVND (reference sequence). J lost 8 bases, V lost 4 bases, and 13 bases had no gene match. CDR3: CASSNGGRGTRGYTF. Here the CDR3 DNA reads TGTGCCAGTAGTAACGGGGGCAGGGGGACGAGGGGCTACACCTTC.

This clone was counted a single time. DNA of the CDR3: TGTGCCAGCAGCCTCCGGACAGGAATGAACACTGAAGCTTTCTTT. Protein: CASSLRTGMNTEAFF. The chain joins TRBV6-5 to TRBJ1-1, with TRBD1 matching 7 bases. Germline values: CDR1 MNHEY, CDR2 SVGAGI. The CDR3 contains 15 residues. The J segment lost 0 bases and the V segment lost 6 bases, leaving 7 bases of the junction unmatched.

This clone turned up a few times. The chain uses TRBV2 and TRBJ2-7; 12 nucleotides align to TRBD2. Germline V gene lookup returns CDR1 SNHLY and CDR2 FYNNEI. CDR3 length equals 15 residues. V lost 4 bases to trimming and J lost 3 bases; unmatched junction nucleotides: 4. The CDR3 nucleotides are TGTGCCAGCAGTGGTCGACTAGCGGGAGTCTACGAGCAGTACTTC. Its translation is CASSGRLAGVYEQYF.

V usage is TRBV6-5 and J usage is TRBJ2-5; 15 nucleotides agree with TRBD2. The CDR3 has 16 residues. Germline values: CDR1 MNHEY, CDR2 SVGAGI. With 0 bases clipped from V and 5 bases from J, the junction kept 1 base outside the gene matches. This CDR3 is CASSYSGTSGRETQYF. In nucleotides, the CDR3 is TGTGCCAGCAGTTACTCCGGGACTAGCGGGAGGGAGACCCAGTACTTC.

The V and J genes are TRBV7-9 and TRBJ2-2; tentative D call: TRBD2 (6 bases). The CDR3 is 16 amino acids. The V gene lost 5 bases and the J gene lost 1 base, with 14 bases spanning the gap. Germline V lookup: CDR1 SEHNR, CDR2 FQNEAQ (reference sequence). The CDR3 DNA reads TGTGCCAGCAGCCCCCGGATGGAGGGGAACACCGGGGAGCTGTTTTTT. This translates into CASSPRMEGNTGELFF.

The V gene is TRBV9, the J gene TRBJ1-1; no clear D. The CDR3 spans 13 residues. Germline values: CDR1 SGDLS, CDR2 YYNGEE. V lost 2 bases and J 4 bases, leaving 9 bases between the germline ends. In DNA, the CDR3 is TGTGCCAGCAGCGTTTCACCGAGCACTGAAGCTTTCTTT. Its translation is CASSVSPSTEAFF.

The count of this clone is one. V usage is TRBV12-3 or TRBV12-4 and J usage is TRBJ1-1, with no clear D. This CDR3 comprises 13 residues. Deletions cut 3 bases from V and 4 bases from J, with 9 bases between. The CDR3 region has the DNA TGTGCCAGCAGTTTCGGCCGGGTCACTGAAGCTTTCTTT. Protein product: CASSFGRVTEAFF.

This chain joins TRBV25-1 and TRBJ1-6; D might be TRBD1 (5 bases). CDR1 and CDR2 from the germline V gene are MGHDK and SYGVNS. Trimming took off 4 bases at V and 4 bases at J, with 8 bases between the two ends. CDR3 length: 14 amino acids. The CDR3 region has the DNA TGTGCCAGCAGTGCCCGACAGTATAATTCACCCCTCCACTTT. Protein product: CASSARQYNSPLHF.

With regard to this clone: The same CDR3 also results from other DNA sequences found in this sample. The J gene is TRBJ2-1, the V gene TRBV14; TRBD1 agrees at 9 bases. Germline V gene data show CDR1 as SGHDN and CDR2 as FVKESK. The V segment lost 4 bases and the J segment 7 bases; nucleotides outside the gene matches: 5. This CDR3 has 14 residues. The CDR3 protein is CASSRDRVRNEQFF. CDR3 DNA: TGTGCCAGCAGCCGGGACAGGGTGAGGAATGAGCAGTTCTTC.

The rearrangement uses TRBV28 and TRBJ2-1; 8 bases agree with TRBD1. Germline assignment: CDR1 MDHEN and CDR2 SYDVKM. The CDR3 totals 14 residues. Germline trimming cut 6 bases from V and 6 bases from J; bases unmatched to any gene: 7. CDR3 DNA sequence: TGTGCCAGCAGAGGGACAGGCCGGGGCAATGAGCAGTTCTTC. It is translated as CASRGTGRGNEQFF.

This clone was found once. This specimen includes other DNA sequences encoding the same CDR3. The chain has TRBV24-1 and TRBJ2-1; no firm D call. Germline V gene lookup returns CDR1 KGHDR and CDR2 SFDVKD. V was clipped by 3 bases and J by 3 bases, with 5 bases between them. The CDR3 consists of 13 residues. The CDR3 DNA reads TGTGCCACCAGTGATCCCAACTACAATGAGCAGTTCTTC. This sequence encodes CATSDPNYNEQFF.

The chain combines TRBV29-1 with TRBJ1-2, with 10 nucleotides matching TRBD1. Germline V CDR1 and CDR2: SQVTM, ANQGSEA. The CDR3 is 17 residues long. Losses at the gene ends were 5 bases for V and 3 bases for J; bases not matched to a gene: 15. The CDR3: CSVRTGQGPWMDYGYTF. CDR3 in DNA: TGCAGCGTTCGGACGGGACAGGGGCCTTGGATGGACTATGGCTACACCTTC.

The chain is built from TRBV28 and TRBJ2-1; D is unclear. Deletions cut 8 bases from V and 0 bases from J, with 11 bases between. Germline V gene sequence: CDR1 MDHEN, CDR2 SYDVKM. This CDR3 is built from 14 residues. The CDR3 is CASGPQLSYNEQFF. The CDR3 nucleotides read TGTGCCAGCGGGCCCCAACTCTCCTACAATGAGCAGTTCTTC.

The CDR3 coding sequence is TGCGCCAGCAGCTCAGGGGGGACAGGGACGGACGAGCAGTACTTC. This encodes CASSSGGTGTDEQYF. The V call is TRBV5-1, the J call TRBJ2-7, with TRBD1 identical over 9 bases. Germline V gene data show CDR1 as SGHRS and CDR2 as YFSETQ. This CDR3 comprises 15 residues. After removal of 3 bases from V and 5 bases from J, the junction contained 9 bases not matched to a gene.

The chain carries TRBV7-2 and TRBJ1-2; 9 bases are shared with TRBD1. Germline V gives CDR1 SGHTA, CDR2 FQGNSA. V lost 2 bases and J lost 5; bases outside the gene matches: 6. The CDR3 runs 15 residues. CDR3 nucleotide sequence: TGTGCCAGCAGCTTAACTGGACAGGGGTTTTATGGCTACACCTTC. This gives the protein CASSLTGQGFYGYTF.

V gene TRBV9 combines with J gene TRBJ2-7; 7 nucleotides line up with TRBD2. In germline, CDR1 is SGDLS, CDR2 YYNGEE. The CDR3 sequence is 15 residues long. With 4 bases clipped from V and 3 bases from J, the junction kept 10 bases outside the gene matches. CDR3 protein: CASSLGTTLIYEQYF. The CDR3 nucleotides are TGTGCCAGCAGCCTCGGGACTACCTTAATCTACGAGCAGTACTTC.

The chain joins TRBV28 to TRBJ2-6; tentatively, D is TRBD2 (5 bases). Germline values: CDR1 MDHEN, CDR2 SYDVKM. CDR3 length: 14 amino acids. Trimming left V 8 bases short and J 2 bases short, with 10 bases between. The chain's CDR3 is CASGVRAGANVLTF. The CDR3 DNA sequence: TGTGCCAGCGGTGTGAGGGCTGGGGCCAACGTCCTGACTTTC.